Listed here are 27 T cell receptor beta chains from one sample, sequenced in a study of cytomegalovirus exposure and HLA in healthy donors. A multiplex PCR was run with 60 Vbeta primers and 13 Jbeta primers. Data came from immunoSEQ multiplex PCR; TCRdb stores just in-frame clones and leaves some out. This sample yields fewer than 200,000 clones, of which 75% to 90% are seen a single time; around 2.3% belongs to the top ten. The specimen was PBMCs. These receptors were taken from a male donor in good health and CMV-seronegative.

The V call is TRBV25-1, the J call TRBJ1-2; a weak D match, TRBD1 (5 bases). Trimming pared 4 bases from V and 0 bases from J, leaving 12 bases between. The CDR3 sequence is 15 residues long. CDR1 is MGHDK and CDR2 is SYGVNS in the germline V gene. The CDR3 DNA reads as TGTGCCAGCAGTGTTTCAGGGTCGGCTAACTATGGCTACACCTTC. It is translated as CASSVSGSANYGYTF.

CDR3 nucleotides: TGTGCCGTCTCCGACAGGGTGGGCCAAGAGACCCAGTACTTC. Translated, it gives CAVSDRVGQETQYF. V gene TRBV10-3 combines with J gene TRBJ2-5; TRBD1 matches 7 bases. The trim removed 11 bases at V and 1 base at J, leaving 10 bases unmatched. The length of the CDR3 is 14 residues. CDR1 ENHRY and CDR2 SYGVKD come from the germline V gene.

The rearrangement uses TRBV30 and TRBJ1-1, with 10 bases aligning to TRBD1. V lost 5 bases, J lost 6 bases, and 9 bases stayed unmatched. From germline, CDR1 is GTSNPN and CDR2 SVGIG (reference sequence). The CDR3 spans 14 residues. CDR3 amino acids: CAWGTGQGTPEAFF. The CDR3 region has the DNA TGTGCCTGGGGGACGGGACAGGGGACCCCTGAAGCTTTCTTT.

The chain links TRBV11-3 to TRBJ1-1; 8 positions match TRBD1. The CDR3 is made up of 15 amino acids. Looked up from germline, CDR1 is SGHNT and CDR2 is YENEEA. Trimming cost V 4 bases and J 1 base; bases outside gene matches: 5. Here the CDR3 reads CASSSWTGKNTEAFF. CDR3 nucleotides: TGTGCCAGCAGCTCCTGGACAGGGAAGAACACTGAAGCTTTCTTT.

The chain is built from TRBV2 and TRBJ1-4; D ambiguous. V was pared by 8 bases and J by 7 bases, with 14 bases between. This CDR3 region has 13 residues. Germline V gives CDR1 SNHLY, CDR2 FYNNEI. CDR3 residues: CASRSSPPEKLFF. The CDR3 nucleotides are TGTGCCAGCCGGAGCTCACCTCCTGAAAAACTGTTTTTT.

This chain links TRBV4-2 with TRBJ1-2; 9 bases align to TRBD1. The CDR3 is 15 residues long. CDR1 LGHNA and CDR2 YNFKEQ come from the germline V gene. V dropped 1 base and J dropped 3; count of bases not matched to a gene: 3. The CDR3 reads CASSQGDREDYGYTF. The CDR3 DNA reads as TGTGCCAGCAGCCAAGGGGACAGGGAGGACTATGGCTACACCTTC.

The chain combines TRBV7-9 with TRBJ2-7; D unresolved. V was cut by 4 bases and J by 4 bases, with 11 bases left in between. The CDR3 totals 13 residues. Germline lookup yields CDR1 SEHNR and CDR2 FQNEAQ (reference sequence). The CDR3 nucleotides read TGTGCCAGCAGCTCTCCCCTCAGATACGAGCAGTACTTC. Residues: CASSSPLRYEQYF.

The rearrangement links TRBV2 to TRBJ2-7; 7 positions match TRBD2. V shed 6 bases, J shed 5 bases, and the junction held 4 bases outside the gene matches. CDR1 and CDR2 (germline): SNHLY, FYNNEI. This CDR3 contains 12 residues. The CDR3 sequence is CASRVAGDEQYF. CDR3 bases: TGTGCCAGCAGGGTTGCGGGAGACGAGCAGTACTTC.

The V call is TRBV7-9, the J call TRBJ1-4; maybe TRBD1 (5 bases). CDR3 length equals 13 residues. In germline, CDR1 is SEHNR, CDR2 FQNEAQ (reference sequence). The V and J ends lost 10 bases and 13 bases respectively, with 22 bases between them. The CDR3 bases are TGTGCCACTACCTCTGTTTCGCAGGGAAGACTGTTTTTT. Encoded protein: CATTSVSQGRLFF.

The chain recombines TRBV6-6 with TRBJ1-6; 7 bases align to TRBD1. The V and J ends lost 2 bases and 10 bases, in that order; junction bases with no gene match: 5. This CDR3 contains 14 residues. Looked up from germline, CDR1 is MNHNY and CDR2 is SVGAGI (reference sequence). CDR3 region: CASSYEGARSPLHF. Here the CDR3 DNA reads TGTGCCAGCAGTTACGAGGGGGCCAGGTCACCCCTCCACTTT.

CDR3 protein: CASSRIIDGYTF. CDR3 nucleotides: TGTGCCAGCTCGCGTATCATAGATGGCTACACCTTC. This chain connects TRBV18 to TRBJ1-2; D uncertain. The V end was cut by 6 bases, the J end by 6 bases, with 11 bases between. Germline V gene data show CDR1 as KGHSH and CDR2 as LQKENI. The CDR3 runs to 12 residues.

Here the CDR3 DNA reads TGCGCCAGCAGCTTTTCCGGCCAGGGTCCCTACGAGCAGTACTTC. It encodes CASSFSGQGPYEQYF. The rearrangement uses TRBV5-1 and TRBJ2-7, with D maybe TRBD1 (5 bases). The CDR3 consists of 15 residues. From germline, CDR1 is SGHRS and CDR2 YFSETQ. V was cut by 2 bases and J by 2 bases, with 14 bases left in between.

Points on this clone: The germline gene is not matched at one end of the junction; a read error may be the cause. The CDR3 here is CASSFGPAGELFF. In nucleotides, the CDR3 is TGTGCTAGCAGCTTTGGGCCCGCCGGGGAGCTGTTTTTT. The V gene is TRBV7-7, the J gene TRBJ2-2; D gene unclear. The CDR3 spans 13 residues. CDR1 is SSHAT, CDR2 FNYEAQ, per germline (reference sequence). The full variable domain, rest sourced from reference TRBV7-7 and TRBJ2-2, is GAGVSQSPRYKVTKRGQDVTLRCDPISSHATLYWYQQALGQGPEFLTYFNYEAQPDKSGLPSDRFSAERPEGSISTLTIQRTEQRDSAMYRCASSFGPAGELFFGEGSRLTVL.

V usage is TRBV5-4 and J usage is TRBJ1-2; D ambiguous. The CDR3 has 14 residues. V gave up 1 base and J gave up 0 bases, with 7 bases separating them. CDR1 and CDR2 (germline): SGHNT, YYREEE (reference sequence). As DNA, the CDR3 is TGTGCCAGCAGCTTGCCCGGTGCTAACTATGGCTACACCTTC. Amino acids: CASSLPGANYGYTF. The variable domain in full, completed from reference TRBV5-4 and TRBJ1-2, reads ETGVTQSPTHLIKTRGQQVTLRCSSQSGHNTVSWYQQALGQGPQFIFQYYREEENGRGNFPPRFSGLQFPNYSSELNVNALELDDSALYLCASSLPGANYGYTFGSGTRLTVV.

The genes are TRBV7-8 and TRBJ1-1; D gene uncertain. Germline CDR1 is SGHVS and CDR2 is FQNEAQ. CDR3 length: 13 amino acids. The V end was cut by 1 base, the J end by 8 bases, with 11 bases between. The CDR3 here is CASSLEMEGEAFF. The CDR3, as DNA: TGTGCCAGCAGCTTAGAAATGGAGGGAGAAGCTTTCTTT.

This clone has a handful of counts. J is TRBJ1-1 and V is TRBV4-1; 12 positions agree with TRBD1. V shed 2 bases and J 9 bases; nucleotides not matched to a gene: 10. The CDR3 has 16 residues. Germline V gene data show CDR1 as MGHRA and CDR2 as YSYEKL. The CDR3 loop reads CASSQLTRDRGRKAFF. Written as DNA, the CDR3 is TGCGCCAGCAGCCAATTAACTCGGGACAGGGGGCGAAAAGCTTTCTTT.

This clone has just one count. The V gene is TRBV11-2, the J gene TRBJ2-1; TRBD2 aligns across 10 bases. There are 14 residues in the CDR3. J was trimmed by 8 bases and V by 4 bases; bases with no gene match: 5. Germline V gene sequence: CDR1 SGHAT, CDR2 FQNNGV. The CDR3 sequence: CASSSSGGAYEQFF. The CDR3 DNA is TGTGCCAGCAGCTCGAGCGGGGGGGCCTATGAGCAGTTCTTC.

The V call is TRBV19, the J call TRBJ1-5; 7 bases fit TRBD1. Germline CDR1 and CDR2: LNHDA and SQIVND (reference sequence). Trimming removed 1 base from V and 5 bases from J; junction bases left unmatched: 5. The CDR3 totals 15 residues. The CDR3 sequence: CASSIADRVHQPQHF. The CDR3 DNA reads as TGTGCCAGTAGTATAGCAGACAGGGTACATCAGCCCCAGCATTTT.

V gene TRBV20-1 combines with J gene TRBJ2-3, with a tentative D call TRBD2 (6 bases). The CDR3 loop spans 11 amino acids. Germline loops: CDR1 DFQATT, CDR2 SNEGSKA (reference sequence). Trimming cost V 3 bases and J 14 bases, with 15 bases left between them. CDR3 region: CSARYSGGLYF. CDR3 nucleotide sequence: TGCAGTGCTAGGTACAGCGGAGGGCTGTATTTT.

The chain has TRBV27 and TRBJ1-5; TRBD1 matches at 10 bases. V shed 5 bases and J 5 bases; nucleotides not matched to a gene: 3. CDR1 and CDR2 from the germline V gene are MNHEY and SMNVEV (reference sequence). The CDR3 is 14 residues long. CDR3 amino acids: CASSPGQGYQPQHF. DNA of the CDR3: TGTGCCAGCAGTCCGGGACAGGGGTATCAGCCCCAGCATTTT.

The chain employs TRBV7-2 and TRBJ1-6; D uncertain. The V and J ends lost 4 bases and 6 bases respectively, with 10 bases between them. CDR3 length: 14 amino acids. Germline CDR1 reads SGHTA; CDR2 reads FQGNSA. CDR3 DNA sequence: TGTGCCAGCAGCTATACGGGGAGTAATTCACCCCTCCACTTT. Its protein is CASSYTGSNSPLHF.

The rearrangement uses TRBV7-9 and TRBJ2-1, with D possibly being TRBD1 (6 bases). Germline V gene sequence: CDR1 SEHNR, CDR2 FQNEAQ (reference sequence). This CDR3 is built from 15 residues. Trimming shortened V by 5 bases and J by 9 bases, and 20 bases separated the two germline ends. CDR3 nucleotides: TGTGCCAGCAGCCTAGGGGGTAGCGCGTCAGGTGAGCAGTTCTTC. Translating gives CASSLGGSASGEQFF.

This clone was found once. The chain links TRBV9 to TRBJ2-1; D is unresolved. Germline assignment: CDR1 SGDLS and CDR2 YYNGEE. The CDR3 is made up of 15 amino acids. V was shortened by 0 bases and J by 4 bases, with 11 bases between the two germline ends. CDR3 amino acids: CASSVARQPYNEQFF. CDR3 in DNA: TGTGCCAGCAGCGTAGCCAGGCAGCCTTACAATGAGCAGTTCTTC.

This clone was recorded a few times. This chain connects TRBV7-9 to TRBJ1-4, with TRBD1 identical over 7 bases. This CDR3 contains 18 residues. Per the germline V gene, CDR1 is SEHNR and CDR2 is FQNEAQ (reference sequence). V gave up 5 bases and J gave up 2 bases; unmatched junction bases: 14. CDR3 coding DNA: TGTGCCAGCAGCATCTTCGGACAGGCCCGGCAGACTAATGAAAAACTGTTTTTT. Translation: CASSIFGQARQTNEKLFF. The full variable domain, completed using reference TRBV7-9 and TRBJ1-4, is DTGVSQNPRHKITKRGQNVTFRCDPISEHNRLYWYRQTLGQGPEFLTYFQNEAQLEKSRLLSDRFSAERPKGSFSTLEIQRTEQGDSAMYLCASSIFGQARQTNEKLFFGSGTQLSVL.

This clone was recorded a few times. The rearrangement joins TRBV29-1 to TRBJ1-2; 8 positions agree with TRBD1. The CDR3 is 14 residues long. The trim removed 3 bases at V and 3 bases at J, leaving 6 bases unmatched. The germline V gene has CDR1 SQVTM and CDR2 ANQGSEA. The CDR3 DNA reads TGCAGCGTTGATGCAGGGGGCGATGACTATGGCTACACCTTC. Translation gives CSVDAGGDDYGYTF.

The gene calls are TRBV10-2 and TRBJ2-1, with TRBD1 identical over 12 bases. V shed 5 bases and J 9 bases; nucleotides not matched to a gene: 8. Germline V gives CDR1 WSHSY, CDR2 SAAADI. The CDR3 contains 15 residues. CDR3 sequence reads: CASSPRGTGGGEQFF. CDR3 coding DNA: TGCGCCAGCAGTCCCAGGGGGACAGGGGGCGGTGAGCAGTTCTTC.

The rearrangement uses TRBV7-9 and TRBJ2-7; unclear D gene. The germline CDR1 and CDR2 sequences are SEHNR and FQNEAQ (reference sequence). Trimming removed 1 base at V and 3 bases at J, with 13 bases between. The CDR3 extends over 15 amino acids. The CDR3 loop is CASSLGREGGYEQYF. The CDR3 DNA reads as TGTGCCAGCAGCTTAGGAAGAGAAGGCGGCTACGAGCAGTACTTC. The full variable domain, rest sourced from reference TRBV7-9 and TRBJ2-7, is DTGVSQNPRHKITKRGQNVTFRCDPISEHNRLYWYRQTLGQGPEFLTYFQNEAQLEKSRLLSDRFSAERPKGSFSTLEIQRTEQGDSAMYLCASSLGREGGYEQYFGPGTRLTVT.